This entry concerns a single TCR beta chain. The sort gate was single viable CD3+CD4+CD8-CD45RO+ cells for memory CD4+ T cells. As handled by the study authors: Out-of-frame sequences were removed, leaving roughly 2,200,000 distinct TCRbeta sequences. TCRdb's table, derived via immunoSEQ multiplex PCR, lists solely in-frame clones and lacks some. From that table come the V and J calls and clone size; the DNA was used to work out D and trimming. The sample records 75,000 to 90,000 clones, 65% to 85% being singletons. This sample stems from a study of memory CD4+ T cells and cytomegalovirus serostatus. About the study: Of the healthy Belgian adults, roughly ten were CMV seropositive and 24 seronegative.

With V trimmed by 4 bases and J by 1 base, 2 bases remained unmatched. This CDR3 spans 15 amino acids. Germline-derived CDR1 and CDR2 are MNHNS and SASEGT. The sequenced material came from memory CD4+ T cells from blood. The V gene is TRBV6-1, the J gene TRBJ1-3; 9 bases align to TRBD1. This TCR was recovered from an adult in good health and CMV-seronegative. CDR3 DNA: TGTGCCAGCAGTGGGGGGACAGGGTCTGGAAACACCATATATTTT. It specifies CASSGGTGSGNTIYF.